This TCR beta chain was documented in a study of blood T cell repertoires in COVID-19. Study processing details: Nucleated cell counts were estimated from reference gene primer amplification. Clones were sequenced by immunoSEQ multiplex PCR, and TCRdb holds only the in-frame ones, with some missing. The DNA gave D and trimming, while V, J and clone size come from that table. The sample holds approximately 160,000 clones, about 86% seen once. The CDR3 covers 16 residues. Germline CDR1 and CDR2: MNHEY and SMNVEV (reference sequence). Trimming removed 3 bases from V and 0 bases from J; junction bases left unmatched: 7.

V and J are TRBV27 and TRBJ1-1, with 7 bases fitting TRBD1. This receptor was taken from a woman of 80 years or more with acute or convalescent COVID-19. Sequencing was carried out using peripheral blood. The CDR3 protein is CASSFRQGPMNTEAFF. DNA of the CDR3: TGTGCCAGCAGTTTCCGACAGGGCCCGATGAACACTGAAGCTTTCTTT.